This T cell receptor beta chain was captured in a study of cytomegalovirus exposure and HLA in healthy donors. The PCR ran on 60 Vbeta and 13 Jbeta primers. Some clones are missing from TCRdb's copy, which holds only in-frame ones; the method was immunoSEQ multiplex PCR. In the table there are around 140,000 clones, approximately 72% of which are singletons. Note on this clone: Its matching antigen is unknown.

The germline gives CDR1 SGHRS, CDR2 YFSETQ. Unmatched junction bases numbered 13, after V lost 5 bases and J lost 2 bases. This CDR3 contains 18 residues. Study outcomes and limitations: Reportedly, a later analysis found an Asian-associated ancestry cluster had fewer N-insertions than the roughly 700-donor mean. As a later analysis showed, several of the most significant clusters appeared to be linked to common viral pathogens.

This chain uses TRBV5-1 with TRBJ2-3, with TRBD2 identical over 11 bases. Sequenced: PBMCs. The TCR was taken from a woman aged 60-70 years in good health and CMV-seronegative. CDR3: CASRRTTSGGRYTDTQYF. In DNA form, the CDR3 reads TGCGCCAGCAGGCGGACCACTAGCGGGGGCCGTTACACAGATACGCAGTATTTT.